This TCR beta chain was recovered during a study of cytomegalovirus exposure and HLA in healthy donors (dated by TCRdb to 2016 to 2017). Study-level background: A later analysis indicated that the 95 to 150 validation repertoires were generated on the platform also employed for the 600 to 750 repertoires of the first cohort. The aim of the study was to test whether cataloging public T cell receptors could identify signatures of past pathogen exposure. A separate validation cohort of about 110 different subjects was used in addition to the approximately 610-subject first cohort. High-throughput TCR immunosequencing, statistical association of individual TCRs with disease status, and machine learning were combined to predict cytomegalovirus infection status. Paper-wide results and their limitations: The study listed 164 TCR beta chains as associated with cytomegalovirus. In vitro tests confirmed that a few of the cytomegalovirus-associated TCR beta chains recognize cytomegalovirus antigens. The authors suggested that the approach could potentially be extended to other disease states and immunological phenotypes. Most TCR sequences were observed very rarely across donors, whereas some public TCRs were present in many individuals. The classifier was reported to diagnose cytomegalovirus status with high specificity and sensitivity in both the original cohort and the validation cohort. A later analysis had no HLA typing for the validation cohort, so co-occurrence there was scored across all 130 or so repertoires. Subsequent analysis determined that TCRs grouped into clusters in the first cohort also showed a tendency toward co-occurrence across the roughly 110 validation repertoires, and roughly 95% of cluster scores exceeded 0.

Library preparation was by the immunoSEQ multiplex PCR assay. In the original analysis: A statistical classification framework was developed to diagnose cytomegalovirus status using the catalog of TCR beta chain sequences. Drawn from immuneACCESS, this table holds only the in-frame rearrangements with V and J called that TCRdb kept. Clones are partly lost; checked studies trace under half to an unresolved V gene and leave the rest unexplained. That table furnishes V, J and clone size, whereas the DNA furnished D and trimming. This sample is represented by 250,000 or so clones; around 87% of them were singletons. The ten largest clones represent 0.3% to 0.4% of the sample. Separate from the roughly 660-subject first cohort, the validation cohort of more than 90 subjects was the group to which the donors belonged. About this clone: The target of this receptor is not known. Base qualities are not provided; no much larger clone lies one nucleotide away.

Sequencing was carried out using PBMCs. This clonotype originated in a woman aged 18-29 years in good health and CMV-seronegative.

CDR3 protein: CASSFSGQDLTGELFF. The nucleotide sequence is given as TGTGCCAGCAGCTTTTCGGGACAGGACCTCACCGGGGAGCTGTTTTTT. The chain is made from TRBV7-3 and TRBJ2-2, with TRBD1 matching 8 junction bases. V is trimmed back by 3 bases and J by 4 bases, and the junction contains 7 bases that no gene match accounts for. Its CDR3 holds 16 amino acids, cysteine through phenylalanine. The sequence is cut down to CDR3 DNA, 48 bases in frame from base 1. The germline V gene gives CDR1 as SGHTA and CDR2 as FQGTGA. The CDR3, completed at both ends by the reference TRBV7-3 and TRBJ2-2 genes, gives the full variable domain GAGVSQTPSNKVTEKGKYVELRCDPISGHTALYWYRQSLGQGPEFLIYFQGTGAADDSGLPNDRFFAVRPEGSVSTLKIQRTERGDSAVYLCASSFSGQDLTGELFFGEGSRLTVL.